This entry lists 11 T cell receptor beta chains sequenced from one sample in a study of cytomegalovirus exposure and HLA in healthy donors. 13 Jbeta primers and 60 Vbeta primers were used for the PCR. The method was immunoSEQ multiplex PCR; TCRdb's version includes in-frame clones alone and lacks a portion of them. The sample includes roughly 140,000 clones, less than 85% seen only once; the top ten take under 8%. Sequenced material: PBMCs. The receptor source for this set is a man aged 45-65 years in good health and CMV-seropositive.

The chain has TRBV5-4 and TRBJ2-5, with TRBD1 matching over 10 bases. The CDR3 length is 15 residues. Germline V CDR1 and CDR2: SGHNT, YYREEE (reference sequence). V dropped 3 bases and J dropped 2; count of bases not matched to a gene: 4. The CDR3 region has the DNA TGTGCCAGCAGCTCAGTGGACAGGGGGCAAGAGACCCAGTACTTC. Translated, it gives CASSSVDRGQETQYF. Using reference TRBV5-4 and TRBJ2-5 for the parts outside the CDR3, the full variable domain is ETGVTQSPTHLIKTRGQQVTLRCSSQSGHNTVSWYQQALGQGPQFIFQYYREEENGRGNFPPRFSGLQFPNYSSELNVNALELDDSALYLCASSSVDRGQETQYFGPGTRLLVL.

The chain carries TRBV10-3 and TRBJ1-4, with D possibly being TRBD1 (6 bases). V lost 3 bases and J 1 base, leaving 6 bases between the germline ends. Germline V gene sequence: CDR1 ENHRY, CDR2 SYGVKD. The CDR3 is 14 residues long. The CDR3 loop is CAISEQGTNEKLFF. DNA of the CDR3: TGTGCCATCAGTGAACAGGGAACTAATGAAAAACTGTTTTTT.

The genes are TRBV7-9 and TRBJ2-1; TRBD2 agrees at 7 bases. Germline V lookup: CDR1 SEHNR, CDR2 FQNEAQ (reference sequence). CDR3 length: 16 amino acids. V was clipped by 1 base and J by 6 bases; unmatched bases: 9. CDR3 region: CASSLGEGAGSNEQFF. As DNA, the CDR3 is TGTGCCAGCAGCTTAGGAGAGGGAGCGGGGAGCAATGAGCAGTTCTTC.

This sequence joins TRBV9 and TRBJ2-1, with a weak D call TRBD2 (6 bases). Trimming left V 0 bases short and J 3 bases short, with 10 bases between. Germline-derived CDR1 and CDR2 are SGDLS and YYNGEE. The CDR3 consists of 15 residues. CDR3 DNA: TGTGCCAGCAGCGTAGAGGGACTTAGCTACAATGAGCAGTTCTTC. This translates into CASSVEGLSYNEQFF.

The genes are TRBV5-8 and TRBJ2-4, with 8 bases matching TRBD2. Looked up from germline, CDR1 is SGHTS and CDR2 is YDEGEE. Germline trimming cut 4 bases from V and 10 bases from J; bases unmatched to any gene: 4. The CDR3 covers 12 residues. CDR3 amino acids: CASSLSGGIQYF. CDR3 sequence (DNA): TGTGCCAGCAGCCTGTCGGGAGGGATTCAGTACTTC.

This sequence joins TRBV7-2 and TRBJ2-3; 13 nucleotides match TRBD2. CDR1 is SGHTA, CDR2 FQGNSA, per germline. The ends lost 2 bases at V and 3 bases at J; junction bases unmatched: 8. The CDR3 contains 18 residues. This chain's CDR3 is CASSLWTSGSQGTDTQYF. The CDR3 nucleotides are TGTGCCAGCAGCTTATGGACTAGCGGGAGTCAGGGGACAGATACGCAGTATTTT.

This clone was seen a handful of times. The rearrangement joins TRBV28 to TRBJ2-1, with 8 positions matching TRBD1. The CDR3 totals 14 residues. Trimming removed 7 bases from V and 7 bases from J; junction bases left unmatched: 9. Germline V CDR1 and CDR2: MDHEN, SYDVKM. CDR3 sequence (DNA): TGTGCCAGCATATCAGGGGGCCAATTAAATGAGCAGTTCTTC. Its translation: CASISGGQLNEQFF.

This clone was counted only a few times. This chain connects TRBV5-1 to TRBJ1-1, with 12 bases matching TRBD1. V was pared by 4 bases and J by 1 base, with 8 bases of the junction left unmatched. The length of the CDR3 is 17 residues. Germline assignment: CDR1 SGHRS and CDR2 YFSETQ. The chain's CDR3 is CASSEGTGGAKNTEAFF. As DNA, the CDR3 is TGCGCCAGCAGCGAAGGGACAGGGGGCGCAAAGAACACTGAAGCTTTCTTT. The full variable domain, completed using reference TRBV5-1 and TRBJ1-1, is KAGVTQTPRYLIKTRGQQVTLSCSPISGHRSVSWYQQTPGQGLQFLFEYFSETQRNKGNFPGRFSGRQFSNSRSEMNVSTLELGDSALYLCASSEGTGGAKNTEAFFGQGTRLTVV.

This clone appeared once. The chain employs TRBV11-2 and TRBJ2-2; 8 positions agree with TRBD1. The CDR3 is 16 amino acids. With V trimmed by 3 bases and J by 2 bases, 5 bases remained unmatched. Germline V lookup: CDR1 SGHAT, CDR2 FQNNGV. DNA for the CDR3: TGTGCCAGCAGCTTTTCCGGGACAGGAAACACCGGGGAGCTGTTTTTT. This codes for CASSFSGTGNTGELFF. Combining the CDR3 with reference TRBV11-2 and TRBJ2-2 gives the whole variable domain EAGVAQSPRYKIIEKRQSVAFWCNPISGHATLYWYQQILGQGPKLLIQFQNNGVVDDSQLPKDRFSAERLKGVDSTLKIQPAKLEDSAVYLCASSFSGTGNTGELFFGEGSRLTVL.

This clone was counted a single time. The chain uses TRBV19 and TRBJ1-2, with 8 bases fitting TRBD1. V was clipped by 8 bases and J by 5 bases; unmatched bases: 4. The CDR3 is made up of 12 amino acids. CDR1 LNHDA and CDR2 SQIVND come from the germline V gene (reference sequence). The CDR3 is CASAQGAYGYTF. The CDR3 DNA reads TGTGCCAGTGCCCAGGGGGCTTATGGCTACACCTTC.

The chain joins TRBV28 to TRBJ1-1, with unresolved D. Trimming removed 2 bases at V and 8 bases at J, with 6 bases between. This CDR3 has 11 residues. Germline CDR1 and CDR2: MDHEN and SYDVKM. The CDR3 sequence is CASSLMREAFF. The CDR3 DNA follows: TGTGCCAGCAGTTTAATGCGGGAAGCTTTCTTT.